This is a list of T cell receptor beta chains from one sample in a study of cytomegalovirus exposure and HLA in healthy donors. The protocol was immunoSEQ multiplex PCR, while the TCRdb copy is restricted to in-frame clones and leaves out a portion. The profile shows some 250,000 clones, 90% of them singletons. Sequencing was carried out using PBMCs. These receptors were collected from a woman aged 30 to 39 in good health and CMV-seronegative. CDR3s include the opening cysteine and the closing phenylalanine or tryptophan. Each record gives: J gene, CDR3 length, D gene, clone size, V gene, CDR3 DNA, CDR3 protein. D genes are given only for firm matches. Clone size, where shown, is once, few, many, or a class for clones that have expanded.

j_gene: TRBJ2-1
len: 18
d_gene: TRBD2
abundance: -
v_gene: TRBV7-2
CDR3nt: TGTGCCAGCAGCTCCGACGGACTAGCGGGAGGGTCCTACAATGAGCAGTTCTTC
CDR3aa: CASSSDGLAGGSYNEQFF

j_gene: TRBJ2-5
len: 14
d_gene: -
abundance: -
v_gene: TRBV11-1
CDR3nt: TGTGCCAGCAGCTTGGAGGGGGCGAGGAAGACCCAGTACTTC
CDR3aa: CASSLEGARKTQYF

j_gene: TRBJ2-7
len: 15
d_gene: TRBD1
abundance: -
v_gene: TRBV9
CDR3nt: TGTGCCAGCAGCGAAGGACAGGGGGCGGGATACGAGCAGTACTTC
CDR3aa: CASSEGQGAGYEQYF

j_gene: TRBJ1-4
len: 14
d_gene: TRBD1
abundance: -
v_gene: TRBV10-2
CDR3nt: TGCGCCAGCAGACTCGGGACAGGAGTTGAAAAACTGTTTTTT
CDR3aa: CASRLGTGVEKLFF

j_gene: TRBJ2-3
len: 16
d_gene: TRBD2
abundance: -
v_gene: TRBV28
CDR3nt: TGTGCCAGCAGTTCCGGGACTAGCGGAGGCACAGATACGCAGTATTTT
CDR3aa: CASSSGTSGGTDTQYF

j_gene: TRBJ2-7
len: 15
d_gene: -
abundance: few
v_gene: TRBV10-2
CDR3nt: TGCGCCAGCAGTGAGACGATAGCGAGCTCCTACGAGCAGTACTTC
CDR3aa: CASSETIASSYEQYF

j_gene: TRBJ1-3
len: 14
d_gene: -
abundance: -
v_gene: TRBV27
CDR3nt: TGTGCCAGCAGTCCCTGGACTGATGGAAACACCATATATTTT
CDR3aa: CASSPWTDGNTIYF

j_gene: TRBJ2-7
len: 12
d_gene: -
abundance: -
v_gene: TRBV27
CDR3nt: TGTGCCAGCAGTCCCTTTGGCGACGAGCAGTACTTC
CDR3aa: CASSPFGDEQYF

j_gene: TRBJ2-7
len: 13
d_gene: TRBD1
abundance: -
v_gene: TRBV19
CDR3nt: TGTGCCAGTAGTCCAGGACAGGGGCACGAGCAGTACTTC
CDR3aa: CASSPGQGHEQYF

j_gene: TRBJ2-3
len: 17
d_gene: TRBD2
abundance: -
v_gene: TRBV9
CDR3nt: TGTGCCAGCAGCTCAGCCCCTGGGACTAGCGGGGCAGATACGCAGTATTTT
CDR3aa: CASSSAPGTSGADTQYF

j_gene: TRBJ1-3
len: 15
d_gene: -
abundance: -
v_gene: TRBV27
CDR3nt: TGTGCCAGCAGGGCGGGGGGCTCCTCTGGAAACACCATATATTTT
CDR3aa: CASRAGGSSGNTIYF

j_gene: TRBJ2-7
len: 13
d_gene: -
abundance: -
v_gene: TRBV25-1
CDR3nt: TGTGCCAGCAGTGGACGGGTTGCGTACGAGCAGTACTTC
CDR3aa: CASSGRVAYEQYF

j_gene: TRBJ2-5
len: 14
d_gene: -
abundance: once
v_gene: TRBV7-3
CDR3nt: TGTGCCAGCAGCCCGGACGGAATCATGGAGACCCAGTACTTC
CDR3aa: CASSPDGIMETQYF

j_gene: TRBJ1-3
len: 19
d_gene: -
abundance: -
v_gene: TRBV13
CDR3nt: TGTGCCAGCAGCTTTAGTTCGGCTTTAGTGGAGAGCTCTGGAAACACCATATATTTT
CDR3aa: CASSFSSALVESSGNTIYF

j_gene: TRBJ2-7
len: 12
d_gene: -
abundance: -
v_gene: TRBV27
CDR3nt: TGTGCCAGCAGAAACGGGGCCTACGAGCAGTACTTC
CDR3aa: CASRNGAYEQYF

j_gene: TRBJ1-5
len: 11
d_gene: -
abundance: -
v_gene: TRBV6-1
CDR3nt: TGTGCCAGCGGGACCGGCCAGCCCCAGCATTTT
CDR3aa: CASGTGQPQHF

j_gene: TRBJ1-1
len: 13
d_gene: TRBD1
abundance: once
v_gene: TRBV5-1
CDR3nt: TGCGCCAGCAGCTGGGACAGGGTGTCTGAAGCTTTCTTT
CDR3aa: CASSWDRVSEAFF

j_gene: TRBJ1-5
len: 14
d_gene: -
abundance: once
v_gene: TRBV27
CDR3nt: TGTGCCAGCAGTCCTACAGTACGCAATCAGCCCCAGCATTTT
CDR3aa: CASSPTVRNQPQHF

j_gene: TRBJ2-7
len: 14
d_gene: -
abundance: once
v_gene: TRBV5-6
CDR3nt: TGTGCCAGCAGCTTGATGCTAGCCTCCTACGAGCAGTACTTC
CDR3aa: CASSLMLASYEQYF

j_gene: TRBJ2-3
len: 17
d_gene: -
abundance: -
v_gene: TRBV7-2
CDR3nt: TGTGCCAGCAGCTTGGTCGGGGGCGGGTTTAGCACAGATACGCAGTATTTT
CDR3aa: CASSLVGGGFSTDTQYF

j_gene: TRBJ1-1
len: 13
d_gene: -
abundance: -
v_gene: TRBV28
CDR3nt: TGTGCCAGCAGTTTCCCCGAGAACACTGAAGCTTTCTTT
CDR3aa: CASSFPENTEAFF

j_gene: TRBJ2-3
len: 15
d_gene: TRBD1
abundance: -
v_gene: TRBV28
CDR3nt: TGTGCCGTAGAACCAGGGGGTTTGGCTTCAGATACGCAGTATTTT
CDR3aa: CAVEPGGLASDTQYF

j_gene: TRBJ2-1
len: 14
d_gene: -
abundance: -
v_gene: TRBV30
CDR3nt: TGTGCCTGGAGTCCAGGAGACAGTTACAATGAGCAGTTCTTC
CDR3aa: CAWSPGDSYNEQFF

j_gene: TRBJ2-3
len: 14
d_gene: -
abundance: once
v_gene: TRBV7-2
CDR3nt: TGTGCCAGCAGCTTAGGTCTGGGGCAGAATACGCAGTATTTT
CDR3aa: CASSLGLGQNTQYF

j_gene: TRBJ2-3
len: 12
d_gene: -
abundance: medium-sized
v_gene: TRBV11-3
CDR3nt: TGTGCCAGCAGCTTTCTGAAAACGACGCAGTATTTT
CDR3aa: CASSFLKTTQYF

j_gene: TRBJ2-2
len: 16
d_gene: TRBD1
abundance: once
v_gene: TRBV7-6
CDR3nt: TGTGCCAGCAGCTTACCCAGGGGGCGGGACACCGGGGAGCTGTTTTTT
CDR3aa: CASSLPRGRDTGELFF

j_gene: TRBJ2-5
len: 15
d_gene: TRBD2
abundance: -
v_gene: TRBV5-1
CDR3nt: TGCGCCAGCAGCTTTATGGGTAGCGGGCAAGAGACCCAGTACTTC
CDR3aa: CASSFMGSGQETQYF

j_gene: TRBJ2-5
len: 12
d_gene: TRBD2
abundance: -
v_gene: TRBV28
CDR3nt: TGTGCCAGCCGCGGGAGGAAAGAGACCCAGTACTTC
CDR3aa: CASRGRKETQYF

j_gene: TRBJ2-5
len: 13
d_gene: -
abundance: -
v_gene: TRBV25-1
CDR3nt: TGTGCCAGCAGGACCGTCGGAGCAGAGACCCAGTACTTC
CDR3aa: CASRTVGAETQYF

j_gene: TRBJ2-7
len: 16
d_gene: -
abundance: -
v_gene: TRBV7-8
CDR3nt: TGTGCCAGCAGCTTGGGACCCTCGGTGGGGGCCTACGAGCAGTACTTC
CDR3aa: CASSLGPSVGAYEQYF

j_gene: TRBJ2-7
len: 15
d_gene: TRBD1
abundance: -
v_gene: TRBV19
CDR3nt: TGTGCCAGTAGTATCGTGGGACAGGGATCCTACGAGCAGTACTTC
CDR3aa: CASSIVGQGSYEQYF

j_gene: TRBJ2-2
len: 16
d_gene: -
abundance: once
v_gene: TRBV11-3
CDR3nt: TGTGCCAGCAGCTTAGAGGCCCGAGGGGGCACCGGGGAGCTGTTTTTT
CDR3aa: CASSLEARGGTGELFF

j_gene: TRBJ2-7
len: 12
d_gene: -
abundance: -
v_gene: TRBV28
CDR3nt: TGTGCCAGCAGTTTATTGGGGGTCGAACAGTACTTC
CDR3aa: CASSLLGVEQYF

j_gene: TRBJ2-7
len: 14
d_gene: -
abundance: -
v_gene: TRBV10-3
CDR3nt: TGTGCCATCAGGCCTGGGACCGGTGCGATGGTGCAGTACTTC
CDR3aa: CAIRPGTGAMVQYF

j_gene: TRBJ2-7
len: 14
d_gene: TRBD1
abundance: -
v_gene: TRBV19
CDR3nt: TGTGCCAGTACTCCGGGACAGGGGGCGTACGAGCAGTACTTC
CDR3aa: CASTPGQGAYEQYF

j_gene: TRBJ2-6
len: 17
d_gene: TRBD1
abundance: -
v_gene: TRBV28
CDR3nt: TGTGCCAGCACCACACTGGGACAGAGGGCTGGGGCCAACGTCCTGACTTTC
CDR3aa: CASTTLGQRAGANVLTF

j_gene: TRBJ2-1
len: 17
d_gene: -
abundance: -
v_gene: TRBV11-3
CDR3nt: TGTGCCAGCAGCCGGAGGGCAGGGGCTAGCTCCTACAATGAGCAGTTCTTC
CDR3aa: CASSRRAGASSYNEQFF

j_gene: TRBJ1-3
len: 12
d_gene: -
abundance: -
v_gene: TRBV11-2
CDR3nt: TGTGCCAGCAGCCAGGCCCTGAACACCATATATTTT
CDR3aa: CASSQALNTIYF

j_gene: TRBJ2-1
len: 15
d_gene: TRBD2
abundance: few
v_gene: TRBV19
CDR3nt: TGTGCCAGTAGTATCGGCGGGAGGGCCGGTAATGAGCAGTTCTTC
CDR3aa: CASSIGGRAGNEQFF

j_gene: TRBJ2-7
len: 16
d_gene: -
abundance: -
v_gene: TRBV29-1
CDR3nt: TGCAGCGTTGACATAGCGGACCAAACCCACTCCTACGAGCAGTACTTC
CDR3aa: CSVDIADQTHSYEQYF